Shown below are 6 T cell receptor beta chains from a single sample sequenced in a study of Ad26.COV2.S vaccination and SARS-CoV-2 variants. The treatment: roughly 19 received Ad26.COV2.S at low or high dose, single or two shots; five or six received placebo; per-sample allocation not given. Vaccine and placebo recipients were sampled on day 63 after the first injection. TCRdb keeps only in-frame clones here, not all; method: immunoSEQ multiplex PCR. The repertoire holds about 460,000 clones, about 88% seen once, with 1.7% in the top ten. Sequencing used peripheral blood, obtained in a trial of Ad26.COV2.S vaccine versus placebo. The origin of the receptors is a person aged 18-65 years who received the Ad26.COV2.S COVID-19 vaccine or a placebo.

The chain is built from TRBV3-1 (or the pseudogene TRBV3-2) and TRBJ1-5; D gene unclear. Germline CDR1 LGHDT, CDR2 YNNKEL (reference sequence). CDR3 length: 13 residues. Trimming left V 3 bases short and J 5 bases short, with 8 bases between. The CDR3 region is CASSHLEYQPQHF. The DNA for the CDR3 is TGTGCCAGCAGCCATTTAGAATATCAGCCCCAGCATTTT.

The rearrangement uses TRBV5-1 and TRBJ1-4; D gene unclear. With 2 bases removed from V and 0 bases from J, the gap between germline ends came to 5 bases. Germline CDR1 and CDR2: SGHRS and YFSETQ. The CDR3 is 14 residues long. Written as DNA, the CDR3 is TGCGCCAGCAGCTTCGGATCAACTAATGAAAAACTGTTTTTT. Translation gives CASSFGSTNEKLFF.

The chain recombines TRBV10-1 with TRBJ2-7; 14 positions match TRBD2. J was trimmed by 3 bases and V by 6 bases; bases with no gene match: 13. The CDR3 loop spans 18 amino acids. Germline V gene sequence: CDR1 WNHNN, CDR2 SYGVQD (reference sequence). This CDR3 is CASSRGTSGSGGSYEQYF. The CDR3 DNA reads TGCGCCAGCAGCCGCGGGACTAGCGGGAGTGGGGGTAGCTACGAGCAGTACTTC.

The CDR3 region is CSVQGPGYTF. For the CDR3, the DNA is TGCAGCGTGCAGGGCCCGGGCTACACCTTC. V usage is TRBV29-1 and J usage is TRBJ1-2; the D gene is possibly TRBD1 (5 bases). Germline CDR1 reads SQVTM; CDR2 reads ANQGSEA. CDR3 size: 10 residues. Trimming shortened V by 6 bases and J by 8 bases, and 10 bases separated the two germline ends. The entire variable domain, with the rest obtained from reference TRBV29-1 and TRBJ1-2, is as follows: SAVISQKPSRDICQRGTSLTIQCQVDSQVTMMFWYRQQPGQSLTLIATANQGSEATYESGFVIDKFPISRPNLTFSTLTVSNMSPEDSSIYLCSVQGPGYTFGSGTRLTVV.

This clone rates as medium-sized. This rearrangement joins TRBV15 to TRBJ2-2; the D gene is possibly TRBD2 (5 bases). The V gene's germline CDR1 is LNHNV and CDR2 YYDKDF (reference sequence). This CDR3 has 13 amino acids. The germline V and J ends were trimmed by 4 bases and 3 bases, with 6 bases remaining between them. The CDR3 DNA sequence: TGTGCCACCAGCACGGGATACACCGGGGAGCTGTTTTTT. Translation: CATSTGYTGELFF.

Many counts were recorded for this clone. The CDR3 nucleotides are TGTGCCAGTAGTAGTCCAGGGAGTACCGGGGAGCTGTTTTTT. Translated: CASSSPGSTGELFF. The chain joins TRBV19 to TRBJ2-2, with D perhaps being TRBD1 or TRBD2 (5 bases each). CDR1 LNHDA and CDR2 SQIVND come from the germline V gene (reference sequence). V lost 4 bases and J 5 bases, leaving 11 bases between the germline ends. The CDR3 totals 14 residues. The full variable domain, with the rest looked up from reference TRBV19 and TRBJ2-2, is DGGITQSPKYLFRKEGQNVTLSCEQNLNHDAMYWYRQDPGQGLRLIYYSQIVNDFQKGDIAEGYSVSREKKESFPLTVTSAQKNPTAFYLCASSSPGSTGELFFGEGSRLTVL.